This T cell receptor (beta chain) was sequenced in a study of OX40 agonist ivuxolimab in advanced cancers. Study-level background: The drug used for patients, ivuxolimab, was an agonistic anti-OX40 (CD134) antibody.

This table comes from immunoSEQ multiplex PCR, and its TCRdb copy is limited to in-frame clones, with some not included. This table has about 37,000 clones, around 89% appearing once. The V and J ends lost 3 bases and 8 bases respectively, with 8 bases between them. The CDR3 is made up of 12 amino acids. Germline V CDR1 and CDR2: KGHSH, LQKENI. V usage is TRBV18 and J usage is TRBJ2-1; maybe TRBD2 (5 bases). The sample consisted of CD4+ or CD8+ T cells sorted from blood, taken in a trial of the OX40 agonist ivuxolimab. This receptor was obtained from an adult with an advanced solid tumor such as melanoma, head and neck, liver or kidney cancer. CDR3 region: CASSPSRDEQFF. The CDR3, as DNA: TGTGCCAGCTCACCTTCGAGGGATGAGCAGTTCTTC.